This TCR beta chain was captured in a study of cytomegalovirus exposure and HLA in healthy donors. The study's findings and limits: Overall, some 160 TCR beta chains were annotated as cytomegalovirus-associated. Later genetic work tied a missense DCLRE1C variant to beta-chain V and J trimming.

The PCR made use of 60 Vbeta and 13 Jbeta primers. Profiled with immunoSEQ multiplex PCR; TCRdb holds only in-frame clones, not every one. The table lists about 130,000 clones, roughly 77% of them singletons. J was trimmed by 6 bases and V by 10 bases; bases with no gene match: 8. This CDR3 contains 13 residues. Germline CDR1 reads MNHEY; CDR2 reads SVGAGI. Details on this clone: Its antigen remains unidentified.

Sequencing was carried out using PBMCs. J is TRBJ2-2 and V is TRBV6-5, with TRBD2 matching over 7 bases. The source of this sequence is a woman between 40 and 50 years old in good health and CMV-seropositive. The CDR3 sequence is CAIRTSNAGELFF. The CDR3 DNA sequence: TGTGCCATAAGGACTAGTAATGCCGGGGAGCTGTTTTTT.